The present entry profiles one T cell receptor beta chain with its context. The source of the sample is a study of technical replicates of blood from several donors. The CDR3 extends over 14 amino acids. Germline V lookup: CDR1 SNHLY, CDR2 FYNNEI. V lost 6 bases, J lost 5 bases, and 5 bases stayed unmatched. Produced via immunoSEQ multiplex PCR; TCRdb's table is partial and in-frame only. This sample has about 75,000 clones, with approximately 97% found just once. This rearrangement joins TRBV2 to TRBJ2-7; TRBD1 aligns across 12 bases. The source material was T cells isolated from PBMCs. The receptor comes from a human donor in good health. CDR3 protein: CASRTGTGGHEQYF. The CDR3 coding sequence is TGTGCCAGCAGGACCGGGACAGGGGGCCACGAGCAGTACTTC.